A selection of T cell receptor beta chains follows, all from one sample in a study of CD8 T cells in ankylosing spondylitis. Via MiXCR, TCRdb re-called the 5' RACE reads, giving one row per CDR3 protein. Counted here are approximately 9,400 distinct CDR3 sequences, around 4% occurring once; the ten biggest clones make up less than 11%. The sequencing sample was made of blood, either unsorted or a sorted T cell fraction (not recorded which). These receptors originate from a female donor with ankylosing spondylitis or in good health (not recorded which). The CDR3 runs from the conserved cysteine through the conserved F or W. D genes are given only for firm matches. The size entry is marked missing in some rows and otherwise reads once, few, many or a size class.

J gene	V gene	clone size	D gene	CDR3 DNA	CDR3 protein
TRBJ1-1	TRBV9	medium-sized	NA	TGTGCCAGCAGCCCTCAGTTGACCACTGAAGCTTTCTTT	CASSPQLTTEAFF
TRBJ2-1	TRBV9	many	NA	TGTGCCAGCGCAGGGGCAGAATACAATGAGCAGTTCTTC	CASAGAEYNEQFF
TRBJ1-1	TRBV9	many	NA	TGTGCCAGCAGCGTAGAGGGGGGTGTAGGCACTGAAGCTTTCTTT	CASSVEGGVGTEAFF
TRBJ1-5	TRBV9	many	TRBD1	TGTGCCAGAGCCATGGGTAGATACCGAAAACAGGGGCCCTCGTCCCAGCATTTT	CARAMGRYRKQGPSSQHF
TRBJ1-1	TRBV9	many	NA	TGTGCCAGCAGTGCGATGGGGAACACTGAAGCTTTCTTT	CASSAMGNTEAFF
TRBJ1-5	TRBV9	many	NA	TGTGCCAGCAGCCCCCAGGGAGGTGGGAAGCCCCAGCATTTT	CASSPQGGGKPQHF
TRBJ2-5	TRBV9	few	NA	TGTGCCAGCAGCGTAAAAGGGCTACAGGGTACGGAGACCCAGTACTTC	CASSVKGLQGTETQYF
TRBJ2-1	TRBV9	many	NA	TGTGCCAGCAGCTCTAGAGGCGGTTATGAGCAGTTCTTC	CASSSRGGYEQFF
TRBJ2-1	TRBV9	medium-sized	NA	TGTGCCAGCAGCGTAGCCAGCGCGGGTGAGCAGTTCTTC	CASSVASAGEQFF
TRBJ2-1	TRBV9	many	TRBD1	TGTGCCAGCAGCGTGGACAGGGGGAACTACAATGAGCAGTTCTTC	CASSVDRGNYNEQFF
TRBJ2-5	TRBV9	many	TRBD1	TGTGCCAGCAGCGCCGGGACAGGGACCCAAGAGACCCAGTACTTC	CASSAGTGTQETQYF
TRBJ1-6	TRBV9	many	NA	TGTGCCAGCAGCGTAGTTCAGATCAATTCACCCCTCCACTTT	CASSVVQINSPLHF
TRBJ2-5	TRBV9	many	NA	TGTGCCAGCAGCGGCGACAGGCAAGAGACCCAGTACTTC	CASSGDRQETQYF
TRBJ2-1	TRBV9	many	TRBD2	TGTGCCAGCAGCCCGTACTGGGGCGGGGGGGTCAATGAGCAGTTCTTC	CASSPYWGGGVNEQFF
TRBJ1-2	TRBV9	few	NA	TGTGCCAGCAGCGCAGGTTCGACCTATGGCTACACCTTC	CASSAGSTYGYTF
TRBJ2-3	TRBV9	medium-sized	TRBD2	TGTGCCAGCAGCGTAGTCGATAGCGGGGGGGCAGATACGCAGTATTTT	CASSVVDSGGADTQYF
TRBJ1-5	TRBV9	many	TRBD1	TGTGCCAGCAGCTTGGGACAGGGAGGCTATCAGCCCCAGCATTTT	CASSLGQGGYQPQHF
TRBJ2-7	TRBV9	many	TRBD1	TGTGCCAGCAGCGCCCTAGGGACAGGGGGACCCTACGAGCAGTACTTC	CASSALGTGGPYEQYF
TRBJ2-3	TRBV9	medium-sized	NA	TGTGCCAGCAGCGTAGGATGGGGGCCTGGCACAGATACGCAGTATTTT	CASSVGWGPGTDTQYF
TRBJ1-2	TRBV9	many	TRBD1	TGTGCCAGCAGCGAACAGGGGGCGAGGGGCTACACCTTC	CASSEQGARGYTF
TRBJ2-2	TRBV9	many	NA	TGTGCCAGCAGCGGACGGGAGAACACCGGGGAGCTGTTTTTT	CASSGRENTGELFF
TRBJ2-1	TRBV9	medium-sized	TRBD2	TGTGCCAGCAGCGTAGCTAGCGGGGGATCCTACAATGAGCAGTTCTTC	CASSVASGGSYNEQFF
TRBJ2-1	TRBV9	many	NA	TGTGCCAGCAGCGTAGGCTCGAGCTCCTACAATGAGCAGTTCTTC	CASSVGSSSYNEQFF
TRBJ1-3	TRBV9	NA	TRBD1	TGTGCCAGCAGCGAGGGACAGGGAATTCTTCCCCCTGGAAACACCATATATTTT	CASSEGQGILPPGNTIYF
TRBJ1-1	TRBV9	many	NA	TGTGCCAGCAGCGTAGGTAGTGGATTACCCACTGAAGCTTTCTTT	CASSVGSGLPTEAFF
TRBJ2-7	TRBV9	medium-sized	NA	TGTGCCAGCAGCGTAGGCCAGGGGATCCACGAGCAGTACTTC	CASSVGQGIHEQYF
TRBJ1-3	TRBV9	medium-sized	TRBD1	TGTGCCAGCAGCGCCGGGGACAGGGCTGGAAACACCATATATTTT	CASSAGDRAGNTIYF
TRBJ2-7	TRBV9	many	TRBD1	TGTGCCAGCAGCGACCGGGACAGAACTTACGAGCAGTACTTC	CASSDRDRTYEQYF
TRBJ2-6	TRBV9	many	NA	TGTGCCAGCAGCGTAGCACGGAGCTCTGGGGCCAACGTCCTGACTTTC	CASSVARSSGANVLTF
TRBJ1-1	TRBV9	medium-sized	NA	TGTGCCAGCAGCGTAGGTTATGGATCTACCGAAGCTTTCTTT	CASSVGYGSTEAFF
TRBJ2-3	TRBV9	many	TRBD2	TGTGCCAGCAGCGGGGCGGGGGGGACGGATACGCAGTATTTT	CASSGAGGTDTQYF
TRBJ2-7	TRBV9	many	NA	TGTGCCAGCAGCGTAGGCGGCCGCCCCGACGAGCAGTACTTC	CASSVGGRPDEQYF
TRBJ2-3	TRBV9	few	TRBD2	TGTGCCAGCAGCGTAGGCGTGTCTAGCGGGGGCACAGATACGCAGTATTTT	CASSVGVSSGGTDTQYF
TRBJ2-5	TRBV9	medium-sized	NA	TGTGCCAGCAGCGTGACGGCTAGCAGAGAGACCCAGTACTTC	CASSVTASRETQYF
TRBJ2-3	TRBV9	many	TRBD1	TGTGCCAGCAGCGCGACAGGGACAGATACGCAGTATTTT	CASSATGTDTQYF
TRBJ1-5	TRBV9	many	TRBD1	TGTGCCAGCAGCCCGACAGGGTCGGGTCAGCCCCAGCATTTT	CASSPTGSGQPQHF
TRBJ1-5	TRBV9	many	NA	TGTGCCAGCAGCGTAGAGGACAATAGCAATCAGCCCCAGCATTTT	CASSVEDNSNQPQHF
TRBJ2-1	TRBV9	many	NA	TGTGCCAGCAGCGACCCCATCGGGACTGGGGATAACAATGAGCAGTTCTTC	CASSDPIGTGDNNEQFF
TRBJ2-3	TRBV9	many	TRBD1	TGTGCCAGCAGCGTAGAGGGCCAGGGGGCAAATACGCAGTATTTT	CASSVEGQGANTQYF
TRBJ1-2	TRBV9	many	TRBD1	TGTGCCAGCAGCGACGGACAGGGGAGATCCTACACCTTC	CASSDGQGRSYTF
TRBJ2-3	TRBV9	medium-sized	NA	TGTGCCAGCTCTCCGCAGGGGTTTAGCACAGATACGCAGTATTTT	CASSPQGFSTDTQYF
TRBJ1-2	TRBV9	medium-sized	TRBD1	TGTGCCAGCAGCGCCGACAGGGCTCCTGGCTACACCTTC	CASSADRAPGYTF
TRBJ2-7	TRBV9	many	NA	TGTGCCAGCAGCCCCTCCCGACAGGTCTACGAGCAGTACTTC	CASSPSRQVYEQYF
TRBJ2-1	TRBV9	medium-sized	NA	TGTGCCAGCACCGCCGGGGGCAGGGCTAGTAATGAGCAGTTCTTC	CASTAGGRASNEQFF
TRBJ1-2	TRBV9	medium-sized	NA	TGTGCCAGCAGCGAGACATCGGAAGGGGCCTATGGCTACACCTTC	CASSETSEGAYGYTF
TRBJ2-1	TRBV9	many	NA	TGTGCCAGCAGCGACCGGGACAACTCCTACAATGAGCAGTTCTTC	CASSDRDNSYNEQFF